Listed below are T cell receptor beta chains from one sample, sequenced in a study of radiation and T cells in renal cell carcinoma. Clones were read by immunoSEQ multiplex PCR, and TCRdb kept only the in-frame ones, dropping some. This sample has about 43,000 clones; about 84% occur once, and the top ten carry roughly 30%. The sequencing used blood, collected from a patient whose treatment included radiotherapy and nephrectomy. Every receptor here comes from a woman aged 70-85 years with renal cell carcinoma. Each CDR3 is given with its conserved first and last residue. Fields, in order: clone size, V gene, D gene, J gene, CDR3 DNA, CDR3 protein. A D gene is named only where the DNA matches it firmly. Part of the rows lack a size; the others show once, few, many or a class for expanded clones.

abundance: -; v_gene: TRBV6-1; d_gene: -; j_gene: TRBJ2-6; CDR3nt: TGTGCCAGCAGTGAAGCTGGGGAATCTGGGGCCAACGTCCTGACTTTC; CDR3aa: CASSEAGESGANVLTF
abundance: -; v_gene: TRBV27; d_gene: -; j_gene: TRBJ1-2; CDR3nt: TGTGCCAGCAGTTTATTCGGGGGGCTTGATGGCTATGGCTACACCTTC; CDR3aa: CASSLFGGLDGYGYTF
abundance: -; v_gene: TRBV5-1; d_gene: TRBD1; j_gene: TRBJ1-5; CDR3nt: TGCGCCAGCAGCTTGTGGCCCACAGAGACAGGGGGAAATCAGCCCCAGCATTTT; CDR3aa: CASSLWPTETGGNQPQHF
abundance: -; v_gene: TRBV10-2; d_gene: -; j_gene: TRBJ2-1; CDR3nt: TGCGCCAGCAGAAAAAGGGAGTCGCCTAATGAGCAGTTCTTC; CDR3aa: CASRKRESPNEQFF
abundance: -; v_gene: TRBV18; d_gene: -; j_gene: TRBJ2-7; CDR3nt: TGTGCCAGCTCACCCGAGGTGAACTCCTACGAGCAGTACTTC; CDR3aa: CASSPEVNSYEQYF
abundance: -; v_gene: TRBV7-9; d_gene: -; j_gene: TRBJ2-5; CDR3nt: TGTGCCAGCAGCTTAATATCCTGGGGGGCGAGGGAGACCCAGTACTTC; CDR3aa: CASSLISWGARETQYF
abundance: -; v_gene: TRBV6-1; d_gene: -; j_gene: TRBJ1-5; CDR3nt: TGTGCCAGCAACCCGGGAGGCAATCAGCCCCAGCATTTT; CDR3aa: CASNPGGNQPQHF
abundance: once; v_gene: TRBV6-5; d_gene: -; j_gene: TRBJ2-5; CDR3nt: TGTGCCAGCAGTTACTCCACTTCGGGGCCTGAGACCCAGTACTTC; CDR3aa: CASSYSTSGPETQYF
abundance: -; v_gene: TRBV5-1; d_gene: TRBD1; j_gene: TRBJ1-2; CDR3nt: TGCGCCAGCAGCTTGGCCGCAGGGGGCGCAAATGGCTACACCTTC; CDR3aa: CASSLAAGGANGYTF
abundance: many; v_gene: TRBV4-1; d_gene: -; j_gene: TRBJ1-1; CDR3nt: TGCGCCAGCAGCCAATTTGCGACAGATGAAGCTTTCTTT; CDR3aa: CASSQFATDEAFF
abundance: -; v_gene: TRBV29-1; d_gene: TRBD2; j_gene: TRBJ2-3; CDR3nt: TGCAGCGTTGACGGGAGGGCAAAAGATACGCAGTATTTT; CDR3aa: CSVDGRAKDTQYF
abundance: few; v_gene: TRBV7-6; d_gene: -; j_gene: TRBJ1-1; CDR3nt: TGTGCCAGCAGAGGGGGGCAGAACACTGAAGCTTTCTTT; CDR3aa: CASRGGQNTEAFF
abundance: -; v_gene: TRBV6-1; d_gene: -; j_gene: TRBJ2-7; CDR3nt: TGTGCCAGCAGTGAACAAGGGGGAGGGCCCTACGAGCAGTACTTC; CDR3aa: CASSEQGGGPYEQYF
abundance: once; v_gene: TRBV6-1; d_gene: -; j_gene: TRBJ2-5; CDR3nt: TGTGCCAGCATTGAGCTTGTCCAAGAGACCCAGTACTTC; CDR3aa: CASIELVQETQYF
abundance: -; v_gene: TRBV19; d_gene: -; j_gene: TRBJ2-7; CDR3nt: TGTGCCAGTAGTGGAGCGCGAGCGTCGTCCGAGCAGTACTTC; CDR3aa: CASSGARASSEQYF
abundance: -; v_gene: TRBV6-5; d_gene: -; j_gene: TRBJ1-1; CDR3nt: TGTGCCAGCAGTTACTCGGCCGGCACTGAAGCTTTCTTT; CDR3aa: CASSYSAGTEAFF
abundance: -; v_gene: TRBV15; d_gene: -; j_gene: TRBJ2-2; CDR3nt: TGTGCCACCAGCTCTCGGGGGTACAACACCGGGGAGCTGTTTTTT; CDR3aa: CATSSRGYNTGELFF
abundance: once; v_gene: TRBV5-1; d_gene: -; j_gene: TRBJ2-1; CDR3nt: TGCGCCAGCAGCGGTGGTAATGAGCAGTTCTTC; CDR3aa: CASSGGNEQFF
abundance: -; v_gene: TRBV4-3; d_gene: TRBD1; j_gene: TRBJ1-2; CDR3nt: TGCGCCAGCAGCCAACAATCGACAGGGGCGGGAGGCTACACCTTC; CDR3aa: CASSQQSTGAGGYTF
abundance: -; v_gene: TRBV5-1; d_gene: -; j_gene: TRBJ2-7; CDR3nt: TGCGCCAGCAGCTCGGGCCAGAGGGCATACGAGCAGTACTTC; CDR3aa: CASSSGQRAYEQYF
abundance: -; v_gene: TRBV9; d_gene: -; j_gene: TRBJ2-7; CDR3nt: TGTGCCAGCAGCTTACACAGGGAGGACGAGCAGTACTTC; CDR3aa: CASSLHREDEQYF
abundance: -; v_gene: TRBV5-4; d_gene: TRBD2; j_gene: TRBJ2-1; CDR3nt: TGTGCCAGCAGATTGGGACTAGATCTTGAGCAGTTCTTC; CDR3aa: CASRLGLDLEQFF
abundance: -; v_gene: TRBV9; d_gene: -; j_gene: TRBJ1-3; CDR3nt: TGTGCCAGCAGCGTGGGCAGCTCTGGAAACACCATATATTTT; CDR3aa: CASSVGSSGNTIYF
abundance: few; v_gene: TRBV7-6; d_gene: -; j_gene: TRBJ2-3; CDR3nt: TGTGCCAGCAGCTTAGGTTCCGGGGAGGATACGCAGTATTTT; CDR3aa: CASSLGSGEDTQYF
abundance: -; v_gene: TRBV7-2; d_gene: -; j_gene: TRBJ2-7; CDR3nt: TGTGCCAGCAGCGCGTTAGGTAGCTCCTACGAGCAGTACTTC; CDR3aa: CASSALGSSYEQYF
abundance: -; v_gene: TRBV9; d_gene: -; j_gene: TRBJ1-2; CDR3nt: TGTGCCAGCAGCGGTGGACAGTCCTATGGCTACACCTTC; CDR3aa: CASSGGQSYGYTF
abundance: -; v_gene: TRBV5-8; d_gene: -; j_gene: TRBJ1-6; CDR3nt: TGTGCCAGCAGCTTGGGACAGAATAATTCACCCCTCCACTTT; CDR3aa: CASSLGQNNSPLHF
abundance: -; v_gene: TRBV7-9; d_gene: -; j_gene: TRBJ1-1; CDR3nt: TGTGCCAGCAGGCCTTCAGGGGACGCTGAAGCTTTCTTT; CDR3aa: CASRPSGDAEAFF
abundance: -; v_gene: TRBV7-2; d_gene: TRBD2; j_gene: TRBJ2-3; CDR3nt: TGTGCCAGCAGCCGAAGAGCGGGAGGTGCAGATACGCAGTATTTT; CDR3aa: CASSRRAGGADTQYF
abundance: -; v_gene: TRBV2; d_gene: TRBD2; j_gene: TRBJ2-5; CDR3nt: TGTGCCAGCAGTGGAGGTAGCGGGGGCCCCCAAGAGACCCAGTACTTC; CDR3aa: CASSGGSGGPQETQYF
abundance: -; v_gene: TRBV5-6; d_gene: TRBD1; j_gene: TRBJ2-5; CDR3nt: TGTGCCAGCAGCCGTGGACAGGTTCAGATCCAAGAGACCCAGTACTTC; CDR3aa: CASSRGQVQIQETQYF
abundance: -; v_gene: TRBV5-8; d_gene: -; j_gene: TRBJ1-1; CDR3nt: TGTGCCAGCAGCTTACGATCAGGGAAGAACACTGAAGCTTTCTTT; CDR3aa: CASSLRSGKNTEAFF
abundance: -; v_gene: TRBV7-6; d_gene: -; j_gene: TRBJ2-7; CDR3nt: TGTGCCAGCAGCCCCCGAGGGCAGGGCCGGACTGGCGAGCAGTACTTC; CDR3aa: CASSPRGQGRTGEQYF
abundance: -; v_gene: TRBV6-5; d_gene: TRBD1; j_gene: TRBJ2-7; CDR3nt: TGTGCCAGCAGGACCGGGACAGGCCGCTCCTACGAGCAGTACTTC; CDR3aa: CASRTGTGRSYEQYF
abundance: once; v_gene: TRBV19; d_gene: TRBD2; j_gene: TRBJ2-7; CDR3nt: TGTGCCAGTAGTGGCCCAGCGGGGCCCTACGAGCAGTACTTC; CDR3aa: CASSGPAGPYEQYF
abundance: -; v_gene: TRBV5-1; d_gene: TRBD2; j_gene: TRBJ2-1; CDR3nt: TGCGCCAGCAGCTCCGGGACTAGCGGGAGATGGGTCAATGAGCAGTTCTTC; CDR3aa: CASSSGTSGRWVNEQFF
abundance: -; v_gene: TRBV15; d_gene: TRBD1; j_gene: TRBJ1-2; CDR3nt: TGTGCCACCAGCAGAGTGAGGACAGGGTCGGCGGGAGGCTACACCTTC; CDR3aa: CATSRVRTGSAGGYTF
abundance: -; v_gene: TRBV4-2; d_gene: -; j_gene: TRBJ1-3; CDR3nt: TGTGCCAGCAGCCAAGATTGGCAGGGACGAGGGAACACCATATATTTT; CDR3aa: CASSQDWQGRGNTIYF
abundance: -; v_gene: TRBV4-2; d_gene: TRBD2; j_gene: TRBJ2-5; CDR3nt: TGTGCCAGCAGCCGGGCGCTAGCGGGGGGAACCCAAGAGACCCAGTACTTC; CDR3aa: CASSRALAGGTQETQYF